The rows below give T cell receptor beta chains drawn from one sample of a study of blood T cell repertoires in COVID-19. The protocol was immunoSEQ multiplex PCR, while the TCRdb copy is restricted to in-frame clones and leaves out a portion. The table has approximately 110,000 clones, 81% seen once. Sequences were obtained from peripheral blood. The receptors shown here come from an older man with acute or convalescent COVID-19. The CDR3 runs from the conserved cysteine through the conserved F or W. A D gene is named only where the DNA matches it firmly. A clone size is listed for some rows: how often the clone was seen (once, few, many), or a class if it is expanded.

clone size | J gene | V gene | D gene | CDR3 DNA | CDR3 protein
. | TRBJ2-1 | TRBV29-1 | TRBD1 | TGCAGCGTTGTCTTTAGGGACAGATACTCCTACAATGAGCAGTTCTTC | CSVVFRDRYSYNEQFF
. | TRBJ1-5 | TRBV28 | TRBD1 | TGTGCCAGCAGAGACAGGGAGTTTCAGCCCCAGCATTTT | CASRDREFQPQHF
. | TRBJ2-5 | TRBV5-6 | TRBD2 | TGTGCCAGCAACGCGGGACTAGCGGGTCAAGAGACCCAGTACTTC | CASNAGLAGQETQYF
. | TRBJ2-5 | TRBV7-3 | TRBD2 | TGTGCCAGCAGCTTGGGACTAGCGGGGGGACAAGAGACCCAGTACTTC | CASSLGLAGGQETQYF
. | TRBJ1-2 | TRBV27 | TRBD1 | TGTGCCAGCAGTCCCTGGACAGGGAACTATGGCTACACCTTC | CASSPWTGNYGYTF
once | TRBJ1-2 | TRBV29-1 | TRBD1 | TGCAGCGTTGAAGACCTGGGAACAGGGGGGAAATATGGCTACACCTTC | CSVEDLGTGGKYGYTF
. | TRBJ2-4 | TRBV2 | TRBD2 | TGTGCCAGCAGTCACGGGGGGGGCGGCAAAAACATTCAGTACTTC | CASSHGGGGKNIQYF
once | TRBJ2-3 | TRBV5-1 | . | TGCGCCAGCAGCTTGGGACAGGTTCCTCATAGCACAGATACGCAGTATTTT | CASSLGQVPHSTDTQYF
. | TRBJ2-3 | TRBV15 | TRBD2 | TGTGCCACCAGCAAGGTAGCGGGGGATCTCGATACGCAGTATTTT | CATSKVAGDLDTQYF
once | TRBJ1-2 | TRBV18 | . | TGTGCCAGCTCACCACGGGCTGCCGTTGACTACACCTTC | CASSPRAAVDYTF
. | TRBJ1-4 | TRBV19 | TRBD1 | TGTGCCAGTAGTATCTCCAGGGGGAGCGAAAAACTGTTTTTT | CASSISRGSEKLFF
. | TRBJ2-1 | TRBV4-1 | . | TGCGCCAGCAGCCGCGGACTCTCCGGATCCTACAATGAGCAGTTCTTC | CASSRGLSGSYNEQFF
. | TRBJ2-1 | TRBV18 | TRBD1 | TGTGCCAGCAAAGGGACAGCCTACAATGAGCAGTTCTTC | CASKGTAYNEQFF
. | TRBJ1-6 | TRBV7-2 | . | TGTGCCAGCAGCCCCGACACCTCTAATTCACCCCTCCACTTT | CASSPDTSNSPLHF
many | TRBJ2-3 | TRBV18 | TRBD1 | TGTGCCACCAGGACAGGGAACACAGATACGCAGTATTTT | CATRTGNTDTQYF
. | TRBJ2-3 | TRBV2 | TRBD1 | TGTGCCAGCAGTGAAGCGCCGGGGACAGGGGGGGAATTT | CASSEAPGTGGEF
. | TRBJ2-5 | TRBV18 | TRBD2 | TGTGCCAGCTCACCCGGACTAGCGCTTAAAGAGACCCAGTACTTC | CASSPGLALKETQYF